Following are 14 T cell receptor beta chains from one sample sequenced in a study of neoadjuvant anti-PD-1 for oral cavity cancer. Stated time point: after neoadjuvant nivolumab, at surgical resection. TCRdb's copy holds only in-frame clones and misses some; the assay was immunoSEQ multiplex PCR. The repertoire holds some 14,000 clones, over 70% seen once, with about 3% in the top ten. This material consisted of PBMCs, taken after nivolumab (anti-PD-1) treatment. The origin of the receptors is a person between 35 and 79 years old with oral cavity squamous cell carcinoma.

J is TRBJ2-1 and V is TRBV30; possible D gene TRBD2, 5 bases. The CDR3 contains 14 residues. Trimming removed 4 bases from V and 8 bases from J, with 18 bases in between. Germline V lookup: CDR1 GTSNPN, CDR2 SVGIG (reference sequence). This CDR3 is CAWTRVPPGDEQFF. The CDR3 DNA sequence: TGTGCCTGGACCCGGGTCCCACCCGGGGATGAGCAGTTCTTC.

This chain connects TRBV30 to TRBJ2-2; TRBD1 is a possible D gene (6 bases). Germline V gene lookup returns CDR1 GTSNPN and CDR2 SVGIG (reference sequence). The CDR3 extends over 13 amino acids. V was trimmed by 5 bases and J by 7 bases, leaving 14 bases between them. CDR3 sequence: CAWGQGMGGELFF. DNA of the CDR3: TGTGCCTGGGGGCAGGGGATGGGCGGGGAGCTGTTTTTT.

Only one count was recorded for this clone. The V call is TRBV2, the J call TRBJ1-4, with TRBD1 matching over 10 bases. CDR3 length: 19 amino acids. CDR1 and CDR2 (germline): SNHLY, FYNNEI. The ends lost 8 bases at V and 3 bases at J; junction bases unmatched: 18. CDR3 loop: CASLAGMGRDRGSNEKLFF. In nucleotides, the CDR3 is TGTGCCAGCTTGGCAGGCATGGGAAGGGACAGGGGATCTAATGAAAAACTGTTTTTT.

This chain uses TRBV5-1 with TRBJ2-1; perhaps TRBD1 as D (5 bases). Germline V gene data show CDR1 as SGHRS and CDR2 as YFSETQ. The CDR3 extends over 15 amino acids. V was cut by 4 bases and J by 4 bases, with 15 bases left in between. CDR3 region: CASSKDTTSYNEQFF. In nucleotides, the CDR3 is TGCGCCAGCAGCAAGGACACAACTTCTTACAATGAGCAGTTCTTC.

V usage is TRBV10-3 and J usage is TRBJ2-1; 10 bases line up with TRBD2. Unmatched junction bases numbered 8, after V lost 3 bases and J lost 9 bases. The CDR3 is 15 residues long. Germline V gene data show CDR1 as ENHRY and CDR2 as SYGVKD. The chain's CDR3 is CAISDAAGGPGEQFF. The CDR3 coding sequence is TGTGCCATCAGTGATGCAGCGGGAGGGCCGGGTGAGCAGTTCTTC.

The V call is TRBV9, the J call TRBJ2-1, with 11 bases aligning to TRBD2. Germline V CDR1 and CDR2: SGDLS, YYNGEE. The CDR3 totals 16 residues. V lost 2 bases, J lost 5 bases, and 6 bases stayed unmatched. The CDR3 is CASSVSGTSGNNEQFF. The CDR3 DNA reads TGTGCCAGCAGCGTTTCAGGGACTAGCGGAAACAATGAGCAGTTCTTC.

CDR3 region: CASSFTGTGVSYEQYF. DNA of the CDR3: TGCGCCAGCAGCTTCACCGGGACAGGGGTATCCTACGAGCAGTACTTC. The genes are TRBV5-1 and TRBJ2-7, with 10 bases aligning to TRBD1. This CDR3 is 16 amino acids long. Germline V CDR1 and CDR2: SGHRS, YFSETQ. With V trimmed by 2 bases and J by 1 base, 6 bases remained unmatched.

This clone was detected only once. J is TRBJ1-1 and V is TRBV2; D remains ambiguous. Germline V gene data show CDR1 as SNHLY and CDR2 as FYNNEI. The CDR3 is 11 residues long. V was clipped by 2 bases and J by 4 bases, with 2 bases between them. CDR3 residues: CASSESTEAFF. For the CDR3, the DNA is TGTGCCAGCAGTGAATCCACTGAAGCTTTCTTT.

J is TRBJ2-1 and V is TRBV6-4, with 11 positions matching TRBD2. The J segment lost 6 bases and the V segment lost 10 bases, leaving 11 bases of the junction unmatched. This CDR3 contains 15 residues. CDR1 and CDR2 (germline): MRHNA, SNTAGT. CDR3 in amino acids: CATSRGLAGGNEQFF. The CDR3, as DNA: TGTGCCACCTCCCGGGGGCTAGCGGGAGGCAATGAGCAGTTCTTC.

The rearrangement uses TRBV30 and TRBJ2-4; tentatively, D is TRBD1 or TRBD2 (5 bases each). V gave up 0 bases and J gave up 0 bases, with 15 bases separating them. Germline-derived CDR1 and CDR2 are GTSNPN and SVGIG (reference sequence). The CDR3 is 17 residues long. The CDR3 DNA is TGTGCCTGGAGTGTCCTTGGGGACGCGCTAGCCAAAAACATTCAGTACTTC. Translated, it gives CAWSVLGDALAKNIQYF.

J is TRBJ1-3 and V is TRBV30; TRBD1 is a possible D gene (5 bases). From germline, CDR1 is GTSNPN and CDR2 SVGIG (reference sequence). This CDR3 contains 15 residues. Deletions cut 3 bases from V and 4 bases from J, with 16 bases between. The CDR3 DNA reads TGTGCCTGGAGCATCCGGGACCGGGCAGGAAACACCATATATTTT. This encodes CAWSIRDRAGNTIYF.

The rearrangement joins TRBV2 to TRBJ1-4; perhaps TRBD1 as D (5 bases). This CDR3 is 13 amino acids long. V lost 8 bases and J lost 5, with 12 bases in between. Germline V gene lookup returns CDR1 SNHLY and CDR2 FYNNEI. As DNA, the CDR3 is TGTGCCAGCTCGGGGGGGATGAATGAAAAACTGTTTTTT. Encoded protein: CASSGGMNEKLFF.

This chain joins TRBV2 and TRBJ2-5; weak D call: TRBD1 (6 bases). The CDR3 sequence is 16 residues long. Germline V CDR1 and CDR2: SNHLY, FYNNEI. V was pared by 1 base and J by 0 bases, with 12 bases between. The DNA of the CDR3 is TGTGCCAGCAGTGAAGGGGGACAAGAGTACCAAGAGACCCAGTACTTC. This sequence encodes CASSEGGQEYQETQYF.

The CDR3 DNA sequence: TGCAGTGCCATGTCATTACCCGAGCAGTACTTC. Amino acid sequence: CSAMSLPEQYF. V gene TRBV20-1 combines with J gene TRBJ2-7, with unresolved D. V dropped 6 bases and J dropped 6 bases, with 12 bases sitting between them. The CDR3 length is 11 residues. Germline CDR1 is DFQATT and CDR2 is SNEGSKA (reference sequence).